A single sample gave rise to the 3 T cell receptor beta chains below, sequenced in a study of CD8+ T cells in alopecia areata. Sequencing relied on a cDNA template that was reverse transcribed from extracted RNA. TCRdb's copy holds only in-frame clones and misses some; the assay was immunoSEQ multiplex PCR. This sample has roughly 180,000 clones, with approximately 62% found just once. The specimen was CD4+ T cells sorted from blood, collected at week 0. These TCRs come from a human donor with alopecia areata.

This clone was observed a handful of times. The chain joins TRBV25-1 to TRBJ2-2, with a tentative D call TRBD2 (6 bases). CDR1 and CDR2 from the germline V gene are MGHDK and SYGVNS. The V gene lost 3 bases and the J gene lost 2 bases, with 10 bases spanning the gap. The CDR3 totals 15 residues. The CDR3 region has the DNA TGTGCCAGCAGTGACCCGACTAGTAACACCGGGGAGCTGTTTTTT. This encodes CASSDPTSNTGELFF.

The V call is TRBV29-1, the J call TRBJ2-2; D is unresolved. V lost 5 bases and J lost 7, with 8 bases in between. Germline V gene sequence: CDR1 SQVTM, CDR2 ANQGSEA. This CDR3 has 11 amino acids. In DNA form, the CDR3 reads TGCAGCGTTAGCGCCTACGGGGAGCTGTTTTTT. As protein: CSVSAYGELFF.

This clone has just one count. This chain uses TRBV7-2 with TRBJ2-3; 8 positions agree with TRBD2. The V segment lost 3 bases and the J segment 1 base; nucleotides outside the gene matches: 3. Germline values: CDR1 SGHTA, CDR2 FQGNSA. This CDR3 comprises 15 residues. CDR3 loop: CASSFQAGGTDTQYF. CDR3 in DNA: TGTGCCAGCAGCTTCCAAGCGGGGGGCACAGATACGCAGTATTTT.